This T cell receptor (beta chain) stems from a study of T cell changes during pregnancy in multiple sclerosis. Sequencing was performed with immunoSEQ multiplex PCR; in TCRdb, only in-frame clones are kept and a portion is missing. Of around 54,000 clones in the sample, around 90% are singletons; the top ten hold roughly 0.6%. This CDR3 region has 14 residues. CDR1 and CDR2 from the germline V gene are MNHEY and SVGAGI. Losses at the gene ends were 2 bases for V and 7 bases for J; bases not matched to a gene: 5. This clonotype was sampled from a female donor in good health, enrolled as a control in a pregnancy study. The sequenced sample was CD4+ T cells from peripheral blood mononuclear cells, obtained after pregnancy. The chain links TRBV6-5 to TRBJ1-5, with 7 bases aligning to TRBD1. The CDR3 sequence is CASSYRTGQQPQHF. CDR3 bases: TGTGCCAGCAGTTACCGTACGGGACAGCAGCCCCAGCATTTT.